This entry lists 8 T cell receptor beta chains sequenced from one sample in a study of CD8 T cells in Susac syndrome. RNA amounts of about 0.5 to 1 ug underwent reverse transcription with random hexamers. MiXCR, run by TCRdb on the immunoSEQ multiplex PCR reads, gives a single entry per CDR3 protein. The table includes approximately 190,000 distinct CDR3 sequences, roughly 94% detected once. Source material: CD8+ T cells from PBMCs. The receptor set was obtained from a human donor with Susac syndrome.

The chain is built from TRBV28 and TRBJ1-5, with no clear D. CDR3 length: 15 amino acids. The germline V gene has CDR1 MDHEN and CDR2 SYDVKM. V dropped 3 bases and J dropped 1 base, with 10 bases sitting between them. Here the CDR3 DNA reads TGTGCCAGCAGTTTTTTTGGGTCGAGCAATCAGCCCCAGCATTTT. It codes for CASSFFGSSNQPQHF.

The chain recombines TRBV12-3 or TRBV12-4 with TRBJ2-7; D not resolved. This CDR3 is 12 amino acids long. V lost 8 bases, J lost 0 bases, and 8 bases lay in between. CDR3 region: CASGTVSYEQYF. The CDR3 DNA follows: TGTGCCAGCGGAACAGTCTCCTACGAGCAGTACTTC.

This clonotype was seen just once. J is TRBJ2-1 and V is TRBV9, with a possible D match to TRBD2 (5 bases). V was clipped by 4 bases and J by 7 bases, with 18 bases between them. CDR1 and CDR2 (germline): SGDLS, YYNGEE. CDR3 length: 15 amino acids. The CDR3 DNA is TGTGCCAGCAGCCAAGTAGACTACCTAGGTAATGAGCAGTTCTTC. This gives the protein CASSQVDYLGNEQFF.

A single count supports this clonotype. The chain is built from TRBV29-1 and TRBJ2-1; possible D gene TRBD2, 6 bases. Trimming removed 0 bases from V and 2 bases from J, with 23 bases in between. This CDR3 comprises 19 residues. From germline, CDR1 is SQVTM and CDR2 ANQGSEA. CDR3 region: CSVEDWTLERENAYNEQFF. CDR3 sequence (DNA): TGCAGCGTTGAAGATTGGACCCTCGAACGGGAGAATGCCTACAATGAGCAGTTCTTC.

This chain's CDR3 is CATSSSNQPQHF. In DNA, the CDR3 is TGTGCCACCAGCAGTTCAAATCAGCCCCAGCATTTT. The chain has TRBV15 and TRBJ1-5, with no clear D. V was shortened by 3 bases and J by 4 bases, with 4 bases between the two germline ends. The CDR3 is made up of 12 amino acids. Germline-derived CDR1 and CDR2 are LNHNV and YYDKDF (reference sequence).

The genes are TRBV19 and TRBJ1-5, with D uncertain. V lost 5 bases, J lost 5 bases, and 22 bases lay in between. CDR1 is LNHDA and CDR2 is SQIVND in the germline V gene (reference sequence). The CDR3 is made up of 17 amino acids. The CDR3 DNA sequence: TGTGCCAGTAGTGTGCGGTGGGGAATCGGCTCGGATCAGCCCCAGCATTTT. Translated, it gives CASSVRWGIGSDQPQHF.

V usage is TRBV12-3 or TRBV12-4 and J usage is TRBJ2-5; D gene unclear. The CDR3 covers 15 residues. V was trimmed by 6 bases and J by 3 bases, leaving 17 bases between them. CDR3 loop: CASSAPGQPKETQYF. CDR3 sequence (DNA): TGTGCCAGCAGCGCCCCTGGCCAGCCTAAAGAGACCCAGTACTTC.

J is TRBJ1-2 and V is TRBV5-4; no reliable D call. The CDR3 contains 12 residues. Trimming stripped 3 bases from V and 7 bases from J, with 10 bases between. Germline V gives CDR1 SGHNT, CDR2 YYREEE (reference sequence). CDR3 sequence reads: CASSSSWGGYTF. The CDR3 nucleotides read TGTGCCAGCAGCTCGTCCTGGGGTGGCTACACCTTC.